The 2 T cell receptor beta chains presented below share a single source sample, sequenced in a study of vaccination and CD4 T cells after COVID-19. Treatment meaning: roughly ten-day PBMC culture with coronavirus spike peptide pools or control peptides (ViraFEST assay). Antigens of these TCRs are unknown. At the Johns Hopkins FTIC core, DNA taken from cultured CD4+ T cells was sequenced by way of the Oncomine TCR Beta short-read assay. One entry per CDR3 protein, called by TCRdb with MiXCR from the PCR reads. The sample lists 15,000 to 16,000 distinct CDR3 sequences; about three quarters were seen once. Sample: CD4+ T cells from blood, cultured in vitro. These receptors all stem from a human donor who had recovered from COVID-19.

The sample holds a few counts of this clonotype. The chain joins TRBV7-2 to TRBJ1-2; D unresolved. The CDR3 covers 13 residues. The germline CDR1 and CDR2 sequences are SGHTA and FQGNSA. V gave up 2 bases and J gave up 8 bases, with 12 bases separating them. The chain's CDR3 is CASSLSPARGYTF. The CDR3 coding sequence is TGTGCCAGCAGCTTATCGCCGGCGCGGGGCTACACCTTC.

With respect to this clonotype: Relative to the germline gene, one junction end is altered; a read error may explain this. The chain links TRBV5-1 to TRBJ2-7, with 7 positions matching TRBD1. Germline CDR1 SGHRS, CDR2 YFSETQ. The CDR3 is 14 residues long. The CDR3 is CASSMFDRVGEQCF. The CDR3 coding sequence is TGCGCCAGCAGCATGTTCGACAGGGTGGGGGAGCAGTGCTTC.